These T cell receptor beta chains were read from a single sample in a study of blood T cells in healthy people across ages. TCRdb itself ran the 5' RACE reads through MiXCR, one entry per CDR3 protein. The sample lists 1 million or so distinct CDR3 sequences; 45% were seen once. The sequenced material came from blood. These TCRs come from a woman aged 55-70 years in good health. Each CDR3 is given with its conserved first and last residue. Each record gives: V gene, J gene, clone size, D gene, CDR3 length, CDR3 DNA, CDR3 protein. The D gene is left open where the match is weak. Not every row has a clone size; where given, it reads once, few, many or a size class.

>TRBV5-5|TRBJ2-5|.|.|13
TGTGCCACCGCCGACAGCGGACGGGAGACCCAGTACTTC
CATADSGRETQYF
>TRBV7-3|TRBJ2-1|many|TRBD2|16
TGTGCCAGCAGCCTACGAGGGACTAGCGGTTACAATGAGCAGTTCTTC
CASSLRGTSGYNEQFF
>TRBV7-9|TRBJ2-3|.|.|15
TGTGCCAGCAGCCCCAGCACCAAAATCACAGATACGCAGTATTTT
CASSPSTKITDTQYF
>TRBV24-1|TRBJ2-3|.|TRBD2|16
TGTGCCACCAGTGACGGGACTACCCCTAGCACAGATACGCAGTATTTT
CATSDGTTPSTDTQYF
>TRBV6-1|TRBJ2-1|.|.|13
TGTGCCAGCAGAACAGGGTTCGGAAATGAGCAGTTCTTC
CASRTGFGNEQFF
>TRBV7-8|TRBJ2-3|few|.|16
TGTGCCAGCAGCTTAGGTATTCTTGGAGGCACAGATACGCAGTATTTT
CASSLGILGGTDTQYF
>TRBV20-1|TRBJ2-5|.|TRBD2|17
TGCAGTGCCAGCATGAGATTGGGAGGGCTATGGGAAGAGACCCAGTACTTC
CSASMRLGGLWEETQYF
>TRBV7-3|TRBJ2-1|.|.|17
TGTGCCAGCAGCTTGACCGGGTCTCCAAGAGGTTCCAATGAGCAGTTCTTC
CASSLTGSPRGSNEQFF
>TRBV6-6|TRBJ2-7|.|.|16
TGTGCCAGCACCCCCACGCAGACAGCTAATTCCGACGAGCAGTACTTC
CASTPTQTANSDEQYF
>TRBV10-3|TRBJ1-1|.|.|13
TGTGCCATCAGTGAGGTAGGAGACAGAGAAGCTTTCTTT
CAISEVGDREAFF
>TRBV28|TRBJ2-3|.|TRBD2|14
TGTGCCAGCACCATTCGGGGCGGGAGTGATACGCAGTATTTT
CASTIRGGSDTQYF
>TRBV3-1|TRBJ2-2|.|.|15
TGTGCCAGCAGCCAAGGGGTTTGGGTCACCGGGGAGCTGTTTTTT
CASSQGVWVTGELFF
>TRBV7-2|TRBJ1-1|.|.|16
TGTGCCAGCAGCTTAGGGGCGGGGGGGGCGGACACTGAAGCTTTCTTT
CASSLGAGGADTEAFF
>TRBV7-2|TRBJ2-5|.|TRBD1|15
TGTGCCAGCAGCTTAGATGGGAACAGGGGGGAGACCCAGTACTTC
CASSLDGNRGETQYF
>TRBV4-2|TRBJ2-1|.|TRBD2|15
TGTGCCAGCAGCTTTTCTAGCGGGAAGGGGGGTGAGCAGTTCTTC
CASSFSSGKGGEQFF
>TRBV5-1|TRBJ1-2|.|.|16
TGCGCCAGCAGCTTGGAAGCCCCAGACTATAACTATGGCTACACTTTC
CASSLEAPDYNYGYTF
>TRBV27|TRBJ1-5|.|.|14
TGTGCCAGCAGTTTCCGGGGTTTCAATCAGCCCCAGCATTTT
CASSFRGFNQPQHF
>TRBV13|TRBJ2-6|.|TRBD1|17
TGTGCCAGCAGCTGGGGACAGACTGGTTCGGGGGCCAACGTCCTGACTTTC
CASSWGQTGSGANVLTF
>TRBV25-1|TRBJ2-7|few|.|13
TGTGCCAGCAGTGAGGTGAGGGCTAACGAGCAGTACTTC
CASSEVRANEQYF
>TRBV29-1|TRBJ2-7|few|TRBD1|14
TGCAGCGTTGTTCCGGGACAGGGGAGGAGGGAGCAGTACTTC
CSVVPGQGRREQYF
>TRBV28|TRBJ2-1|many|.|13
TGTGCCAGCAGCTTAGGGCAATACAATGAGCAGTTCTTC
CASSLGQYNEQFF
>TRBV20-1|TRBJ2-5|.|.|12
TGCAGTGCTGACTGGGATGAGGAGACCCAGTACTTC
CSADWDEETQYF
>TRBV14|TRBJ2-5|.|.|14
TGTGCCAGCAGCCCCATGGGGAGGGGGGATGAGCAGTACTTC
CASSPMGRGDEQYF
>TRBV19|TRBJ2-3|.|TRBD1|13
TGTGCCAGCAAACCGGACAGGGTGGATACGCAGTATTTT
CASKPDRVDTQYF
>TRBV7-9|TRBJ2-7|.|.|13
TGTGCCAGCAGCCCCAGGGCCTACTACGAGCAGTACTTC
CASSPRAYYEQYF
>TRBV14|TRBJ2-5|.|TRBD2|17
TGTGCCAGCAGCAAGGGACTAGCGGGAGGATGGGAAGAGACCCAGTACTTC
CASSKGLAGGWEETQYF
>TRBV5-1|TRBJ2-5|few|.|15
TGCGCCAGCAGCTTGGAGGGGGGGCTCCAAGAGACCCAGTACTTC
CASSLEGGLQETQYF
>TRBV12-3/TRBV12-4|TRBJ2-1|once|TRBD2|17
TGTGCCAGCAGTTTCGGGACTAGCGGGAGCACAAGAAATGAGCAGTTCTTC
CASSFGTSGSTRNEQFF
>TRBV6-2/TRBV6-3|TRBJ2-2|.|TRBD2|14
TGTGCCACCGGGACTAGCGGGAGTACCGGGGAGCTGTTTTTT
CATGTSGSTGELFF
>TRBV6-1|TRBJ2-7|few|TRBD1|14
TGTGCCACCCCACAGGCACAGGGGGCCTACGAGCAGTACTTC
CATPQAQGAYEQYF
>TRBV20-1|TRBJ2-3|few|.|17
TGCAGTGCTAGAGTATTCGGGTCCCAGGTCGGCACAGATACGCAGTATTTT
CSARVFGSQVGTDTQYF
>TRBV6-5|TRBJ2-5|many|.|11
TGTGCCAGCAGTTACGGGGAGACCCAGTACTTC
CASSYGETQYF
>TRBV7-3|TRBJ2-7|.|.|14
TGTGCCAGCAGCCGTGGGGGACTTTCCTACGAGCAGTACTTC
CASSRGGLSYEQYF
>TRBV2|TRBJ2-7|.|TRBD1|12
TGTGCCAGCAAAGAGGGGGCCAACGAGCAGTACTTC
CASKEGANEQYF
>TRBV6-5|TRBJ2-2|.|.|15
TGTGCCAGCAGTCAACCGAGACTAGAACCCGGGGAGCTGTTTTTT
CASSQPRLEPGELFF
>TRBV9|TRBJ2-1|.|.|16
TGTGCCAGCAGCGTAGGTCCGTTTATTGGCAACAATGAGCAGTTCTTC
CASSVGPFIGNNEQFF
>TRBV4-2|TRBJ2-7|.|.|16
TGTGCCAGCAGCCAAGACAGGCCTGGGGTCTCCTACGAGCAGTACTTC
CASSQDRPGVSYEQYF
>TRBV10-3|TRBJ2-1|.|.|14
TGTGCCATCAAGGAGGGTCTAGCTGGGGATGAGCAGTTCTTC
CAIKEGLAGDEQFF
>TRBV7-2|TRBJ2-1|few|.|14
TGTGCCAGCAGCTTAATTAGGGGCACCAATGAGCAGTTCTTC
CASSLIRGTNEQFF
>TRBV7-9|TRBJ1-4|few|.|15
TGTGCCAGCAGCTTAGCGCAGGGCCTGGAGGAAAAACTGTTTTTT
CASSLAQGLEEKLFF
>TRBV11-2|TRBJ2-1|.|TRBD1|20
TGTGCCAGCAGCTCACTTTGGGACAGGAAAACCCGCGGCACGCGTAGTGAGCAGTTCTTC
CASSSLWDRKTRGTRSEQFF
>TRBV29-1|TRBJ2-3|few|TRBD2|14
TGCAGCGTCAAACTAGCGCCTAGCACAGATACGCAGTATTTT
CSVKLAPSTDTQYF
>TRBV29-1|TRBJ2-1|.|TRBD2|16
TGCAGCGCTGAAACTCTAGCGGGAGCAAGCTACAATGAGCAGTTCTTC
CSAETLAGASYNEQFF
>TRBV18|TRBJ1-5|.|TRBD1|17
TGTGCCAGCTCAATATCGGGACAGAACTCCGGGAATCAGCCCCAGCATTTT
CASSISGQNSGNQPQHF
>TRBV20-1|TRBJ1-4|.|.|16
TGCAGTGCTAGAGATGTAGGACACCCCTTAGATGAAAAACTGTTTTTT
CSARDVGHPLDEKLFF
>TRBV6-1|TRBJ1-2|.|TRBD1|15
TGTGCCAGCAGCAGGGGGGGACAGGGGATCTATGGCTACACCTTC
CASSRGGQGIYGYTF
>TRBV6-1|TRBJ1-6|.|.|14
TGTGCCAGCAGTGAGAAACCAGGGGCCTCACCCCTCCACTTT
CASSEKPGASPLHF
>TRBV20-1|TRBJ2-3|once|TRBD1|15
TGCAGTGCCCCGAGGGGACAGGGTCGCACAGATACGCAGTATTTT
CSAPRGQGRTDTQYF
>TRBV10-3|TRBJ2-1|.|TRBD2|17
TGTGCCATCAGTGACAAGGGACTAGCGGGAGATTACAATGAGCAGCTCTTC
CAISDKGLAGDYNEQLF
>TRBV7-2|TRBJ2-5|many|TRBD2|16
TGTGCCAGCAGCTCCAGACTAGCGGGAGTTAGGGAGACCCAGTACTTC
CASSSRLAGVRETQYF
>TRBV7-8|TRBJ2-2|.|TRBD2|18
TGTGCCAGCAGCTCACCGGGACTAGTAATCGCGAGCACCGGGGAGCTGTTTTTT
CASSSPGLVIASTGELFF
>TRBV10-2|TRBJ1-5|.|.|14
TGCGCCAGCTCTGGACAGTATAGCAATCAGCCCCAGCATTTT
CASSGQYSNQPQHF
>TRBV20-1|TRBJ2-4|few|.|13
TGCAGTGCTAGTGGCCAGGGACAAAACATTCAGTACTTC
CSASGQGQNIQYF
>TRBV18|TRBJ2-3|few|.|13
TGTGCCAGCTCACCACGGAACACAGATACGCAGTATTTT
CASSPRNTDTQYF